The 16 T cell receptor beta chains below come from one sample, sequenced in a study of cytomegalovirus exposure and HLA in healthy donors. In the PCR, 60 Vbeta and 13 Jbeta primers were used. This table comes from immunoSEQ multiplex PCR, and its TCRdb copy is limited to in-frame clones, with some not included. Altogether about 180,000 clones are present, around 79% being singletons, with the ten largest covering 0.5% to 0.55%. The sample was PBMCs. The origin of the receptors is a woman aged 50 to 60 in good health and CMV-seronegative.

The rearrangement joins TRBV30 to TRBJ2-2; D may be TRBD1 (5 bases). This CDR3 is 15 amino acids long. The V gene's germline CDR1 is GTSNPN and CDR2 SVGIG (reference sequence). V was clipped by 0 bases and J by 3 bases, with 11 bases between them. The CDR3 region has the DNA TGTGCCTGGAGTGTAAAAGGGGTCGACACCGGGGAGCTGTTTTTT. It translates to CAWSVKGVDTGELFF.

The genes are TRBV4-2 and TRBJ1-3; weak D call: TRBD1 (5 bases). From germline, CDR1 is LGHNA and CDR2 YNFKEQ. This CDR3 region has 17 residues. Trimming took 0 bases from V and 2 from J, leaving 14 bases between them. Here the CDR3 reads CASSQDSWSGPGNTIYF. DNA of the CDR3: TGTGCCAGCAGCCAAGATTCGTGGTCAGGGCCTGGAAACACCATATATTTT.

The rearrangement links TRBV4-2 to TRBJ1-3; D call uncertain. The CDR3 loop spans 16 amino acids. The germline V gene encodes CDR1 LGHNA and CDR2 YNFKEQ. V was clipped by 0 bases and J by 10 bases, with 19 bases between them. The CDR3 nucleotides read TGTGCCAGCAGCCAAGATCGCCCCGGCCGGGGAGGTACCATATATTTT. Encoded protein: CASSQDRPGRGGTIYF.

This rearrangement joins TRBV4-1 to TRBJ2-1; TRBD2 matches 12 bases. The CDR3 runs to 16 residues. Germline loops: CDR1 MGHRA, CDR2 YSYEKL. The V segment lost 4 bases and the J segment 7 bases; nucleotides outside the gene matches: 8. This chain's CDR3 is CASSLRLAGVGNEQFF. The DNA of the CDR3 is TGCGCCAGCAGCCTACGACTAGCGGGAGTTGGGAATGAGCAGTTCTTC.

Only a few counts were recorded for this clone. The V and J genes are TRBV28 and TRBJ1-1, with D maybe TRBD1 (5 bases). Trimming took off 6 bases at V and 5 bases at J, with 10 bases between the two ends. Germline CDR1 reads MDHEN; CDR2 reads SYDVKM. The CDR3 totals 12 residues. The CDR3 region is CASRQAGTEAFF. The CDR3 coding sequence is TGTGCCAGCAGACAGGCCGGGACTGAAGCTTTCTTT.

The J gene is TRBJ2-5, the V gene TRBV5-8, with TRBD2 matching 7 bases. The CDR3 is 15 amino acids. CDR1 SGHTS and CDR2 YDEGEE come from the germline V gene. The junction had 8 bases not matched to a gene; V was cut back by 5 bases and J by 1 base. The CDR3 spells CASRPTSTLQETQYF. In DNA, the CDR3 is TGTGCCAGCAGACCGACTAGCACTCTCCAAGAGACCCAGTACTTC.

This chain links TRBV7-2 with TRBJ1-3, with TRBD1 matching over 8 bases. V trimming: 5 bases; J trimming: 2 bases; junction bases outside the gene matches: 5. The CDR3 sequence is 15 residues long. From germline, CDR1 is SGHTA and CDR2 FQGNSA. The chain's CDR3 is CASSIQGATGNTIYF. DNA of the CDR3: TGTGCCAGCAGCATTCAGGGGGCAACTGGAAACACCATATATTTT.

The gene calls are TRBV9 and TRBJ2-5; D gene unclear. The V end lost 4 bases, the J end lost 4 bases, and 20 bases lay between the germline ends. The CDR3 contains 16 residues. Germline V CDR1 and CDR2: SGDLS, YYNGEE. The CDR3 protein is CASSSELPGWVETQYF. CDR3 sequence (DNA): TGTGCCAGCAGCTCTGAACTGCCCGGGTGGGTAGAGACCCAGTACTTC. Filled out from reference TRBV9 and TRBJ2-5, the complete variable domain reads DSGVTQTPKHLITATGQRVTLRCSPRSGDLSVYWYQQSLDQGLQFLIQYYNGEERAKGNILERFSAQQFPDLHSELNLSSLELGDSALYFCASSSELPGWVETQYFGPGTRLLVL.

The chain couples TRBV28 to TRBJ2-7; TRBD1 matches at 7 bases. Unmatched junction bases numbered 12, after V lost 4 bases and J lost 0 bases. The length of the CDR3 is 17 residues. Germline values: CDR1 MDHEN, CDR2 SYDVKM. This chain's CDR3 is CASSSPRTGISSYEQYF. CDR3 DNA sequence: TGTGCCAGCAGTTCACCCCGGACAGGAATAAGCTCCTACGAGCAGTACTTC.

This clone appeared once. This chain's CDR3 is CSVTHGTYDLELFF. CDR3 DNA: TGCAGCGTTACCCATGGGACTTATGATTTGGAGCTGTTTTTT. This chain connects TRBV29-1 to TRBJ2-2, with D maybe TRBD2 (6 bases). The germline V gene encodes CDR1 SQVTM and CDR2 ANQGSEA. The CDR3 spans 14 residues. V lost 5 bases to trimming and J lost 10 bases, with 20 bases between them.

The chain employs TRBV6-1 and TRBJ2-5; D not resolved. The CDR3 spans 14 residues. Trimming left V 0 bases short and J 1 base short, with 6 bases between. Germline values: CDR1 MNHNS, CDR2 SASEGT. CDR3 sequence: CASSEAKPQETQYF. In DNA, the CDR3 is TGTGCCAGCAGTGAAGCGAAGCCCCAAGAGACCCAGTACTTC.

The chain links TRBV4-1 to TRBJ1-2; D is ambiguous. The V gene's germline CDR1 is MGHRA and CDR2 YSYEKL. The CDR3 spans 13 residues. Deletions cut 1 base from V and 5 bases from J, with 8 bases between. The CDR3 DNA follows: TGCGCCAGCAGCCAAGCAGGCACATATGGCTACACCTTC. It translates to CASSQAGTYGYTF.

The V and J genes are TRBV7-2 and TRBJ2-7; 11 bases agree with TRBD2. This CDR3 has 14 residues. Germline V CDR1 and CDR2: SGHTA, FQGNSA. V dropped 3 bases and J dropped 6; count of bases not matched to a gene: 4. The CDR3 DNA is TGTGCCAGCAGCTTTAGCGGGGGGGCCGGCGAGCAGTACTTC. Its translation is CASSFSGGAGEQYF. Using reference TRBV7-2 and TRBJ2-7 for the parts outside the CDR3, the full variable domain is GAGVSQSPSNKVTEKGKDVELRCDPISGHTALYWYRQSLGQGLEFLIYFQGNSAPDKSGLPSDRFSAERTGGSVSTLTIQRTQQEDSAVYLCASSFSGGAGEQYFGPGTRLTVT.

V is TRBV28 and J is TRBJ2-7; D gene unclear. Germline assignment: CDR1 MDHEN and CDR2 SYDVKM. This CDR3 is built from 13 residues. V shed 3 bases and J shed 2 bases, with 8 bases lying between them. The CDR3 nucleotides are TGTGCCAGCAGTTTTGGCCAGGCCTACGAGCAGTACTTC. The encoded protein is CASSFGQAYEQYF.

The chain uses TRBV5-1 and TRBJ2-3; D uncertain. The V gene's germline CDR1 is SGHRS and CDR2 YFSETQ. With 4 bases removed from V and 4 bases from J, the gap between germline ends came to 10 bases. The CDR3 spans 13 residues. CDR3 sequence reads: CASSDYPADTQYF. DNA of the CDR3: TGCGCCAGCAGCGATTATCCAGCAGATACGCAGTATTTT.

This chain uses TRBV28 with TRBJ1-2; 7 bases are shared with TRBD1. The CDR3 length is 18 residues. Germline trimming cut 6 bases from V and 8 bases from J; bases unmatched to any gene: 24. CDR1 is MDHEN and CDR2 is SYDVKM in the germline V gene. The CDR3, as DNA: TGTGCCAGCAGCGAGTGGTTGACAGGGAAGAAGGCGGAGGAGGGCTACACCTTC. It translates to CASSEWLTGKKAEEGYTF.